The clone carrying this TCR beta chain was counted a few times. A template switching step contributed a universal primer site, while unique molecular identifiers were present in the cDNA. TCRdb ran MiXCR on the 5' RACE reads and lists one entry per CDR3 protein. In the table there are about 570,000 distinct CDR3 sequences, more than 9% of which are singletons. This entry belongs to a study of identical twins. This CDR3 comprises 13 residues. V was clipped by 4 bases and J by 10 bases, with 17 bases between them. Germline V gene sequence: CDR1 GTSNPN, CDR2 SVGIG (reference sequence). Donors were all healthy Caucasians. This sample also appeared in a second study, on yellow fever vaccine responses in identical twins.

The sequence came from a woman under 30 in good health. This chain links TRBV30 with TRBJ2-1; D might be TRBD2 (6 bases). The sequencing sample was made of PBMCs. The CDR3 bases are TGTGCCTGGATGGAGGGCCCATCTAGAGAGCAGTTCTTC. Residues: CAWMEGPSREQFF.